The clone carrying this T cell receptor beta chain was seen only once. CDR1 and CDR2 (germline): SGHTS, YDEGEE. Between the trimmed V and J ends, which lost 4 bases and 8 bases, there was a span of 6 bases. The CDR3 totals 10 residues. This sample stems from a study of blood T cell repertoires in COVID-19. In terms of age and location, participants ranged from roughly 18 to 90 years and lived in approximately 24 US areas. The authors' processing: Amplified reference gene primers provided the basis for estimating nucleated cell counts. The table came from immunoSEQ multiplex PCR; TCRdb's copy has only in-frame clones and leaves some out. V and J calls plus clone size are reproduced from that table; the DNA served to infer D and trimming. The sample consists of 200,000 to 250,000 clones, 70% to 90% of them appearing once.

The TCR was taken from a woman aged 50 to 60 with acute COVID-19. This chain joins TRBV5-8 and TRBJ1-2; D is ambiguous. Material: PBMCs or T cells enriched from blood (not recorded which). The DNA of the CDR3 is TGTGCCAGCAGCCCCCAGGGCTACACCTTC. Protein: CASSPQGYTF. Full variable domain (outside the CDR3, taken from reference TRBV5-8 and TRBJ1-2): EAGVTQSPTHLIKTRGQQATLRCSPISGHTSVYWYQQALGLGLQFLLWYDEGEERNRGNFPPRFSGRQFPNYSSELNVNALELEDSALYLCASSPQGYTFGSGTRLTVV.